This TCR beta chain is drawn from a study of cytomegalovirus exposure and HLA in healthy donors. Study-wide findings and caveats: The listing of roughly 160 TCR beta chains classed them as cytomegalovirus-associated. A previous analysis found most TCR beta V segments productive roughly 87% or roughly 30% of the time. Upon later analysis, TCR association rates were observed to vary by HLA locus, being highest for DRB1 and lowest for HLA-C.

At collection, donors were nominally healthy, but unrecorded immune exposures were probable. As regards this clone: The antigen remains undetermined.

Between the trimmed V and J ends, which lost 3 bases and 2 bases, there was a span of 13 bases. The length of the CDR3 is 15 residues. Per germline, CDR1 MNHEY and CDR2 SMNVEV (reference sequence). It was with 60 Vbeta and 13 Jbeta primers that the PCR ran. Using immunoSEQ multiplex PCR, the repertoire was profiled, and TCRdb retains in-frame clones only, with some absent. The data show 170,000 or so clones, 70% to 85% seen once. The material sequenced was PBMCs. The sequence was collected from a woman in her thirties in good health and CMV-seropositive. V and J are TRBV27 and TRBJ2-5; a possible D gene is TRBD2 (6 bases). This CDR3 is CASSLAGRGQETQYF. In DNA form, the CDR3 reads TGTGCCAGCAGTTTGGCGGGACGTGGGCAAGAGACCCAGTACTTC.